Listed below are T cell receptor beta chains from one sample, sequenced in a study of T cell changes during pregnancy in multiple sclerosis. Assay: immunoSEQ multiplex PCR; the TCRdb copy retains only in-frame clones and omits some. The sample records 100,000 or so clones, just over 90% being singletons. Specimen: peripheral blood, collected after pregnancy. The receptors were sampled from a female donor with multiple sclerosis, enrolled in a pregnancy study. CDR3s include the opening cysteine and the closing phenylalanine or tryptophan. The order of the fields is V gene, J gene, CDR3 protein.

>TRBV7-2|TRBJ2-5
CASSLVATGLQTQYF
>TRBV5-1|TRBJ1-4
CASSLAGSDGEKLFF
>TRBV27|TRBJ2-4
CASRPGLLAKNIQYF
>TRBV4-1|TRBJ2-1
CASSQNSGGRNNEQFF
>TRBV7-2|TRBJ2-7
CASSSAGTGVWYEQYF
>TRBV11-2|TRBJ1-1
CASSYTARAVAFF
>TRBV7-9|TRBJ2-1
CASSSSGGADNEQFF
>TRBV13|TRBJ2-2
CASSLTGGAVGELFF
>TRBV15|TRBJ2-2
CATSTGQGAAGELFF
>TRBV19|TRBJ1-1
CASSIGNRVRNTEAFF
>TRBV2|TRBJ2-2
CASSEVTGGLGGELFF
>TRBV5-1|TRBJ1-1
CASSLVQGGIEAFF
>TRBV5-6|TRBJ1-2
CASSLGAGPNYGYTF
>TRBV10-2|TRBJ2-6
CASSDSLSSGANVLTF
>TRBV25-1|TRBJ2-5
CASSPPGTGSETQYF
>TRBV6-5|TRBJ1-1
CASSKTVLNTEAFF
>TRBV14|TRBJ1-2
CASSRTGGSNYGYTF
>TRBV19|TRBJ2-7
CASSMRLAGHTYEQYF
>TRBV2|TRBJ1-6
CASSERTGNSPLHF
>TRBV18|TRBJ2-1
CASSRTREQFF
>TRBV6-9|TRBJ2-7
CASRPSSGTGNEQYF
>TRBV7-3|TRBJ2-3
CASSATGVGTDTQYF
>TRBV5-4|TRBJ2-7
CASSLSTGMDEQYF
>TRBV25-1|TRBJ1-2
CASSEIYETEVRGYTF
>TRBV2|TRBJ2-7
CASSNRGLRSGEQYF
>TRBV2|TRBJ1-1
CASIRSGVTEAFF
>TRBV5-4|TRBJ2-5
CASSSTSGGGFQETQYF
>TRBV21-1|TRBJ1-2
CASSKVRQIRGRYTF
>TRBV11-2|TRBJ2-5
CASSLGAGMETQYF
>TRBV5-1|TRBJ2-1
CASSKTSGDYNEQFF
>TRBV14|TRBJ2-5
CASSPGETQYF
>TRBV6-4|TRBJ2-2
CASSDSTSTGELFF
>TRBV5-1|TRBJ2-1
CASSIRGNEQFF
>TRBV6-1|TRBJ1-2
CASSDRGRGYGYTF
>TRBV6-5|TRBJ1-1
CASSSTGRNTEAFF
>TRBV7-6|TRBJ1-1
CASSLEGDEAFF
>TRBV30|TRBJ2-6
CAGSQGSIVLTF
>TRBV9|TRBJ1-5
CASSATTGFGQPQHF
>TRBV5-6|TRBJ1-1
CASSSGPGAVAFF
>TRBV29-1|TRBJ2-3
CSGTSGGGDTQYF
>TRBV9|TRBJ1-4
CASSVGPATNEKLFF
>TRBV18|TRBJ1-4
CASSPSGIREKLFF
>TRBV6-5|TRBJ1-1
CASSYPAGEAFF